This T cell receptor (beta chain) was sequenced during a study of T cell changes during pregnancy in multiple sclerosis. The data were produced by immunoSEQ multiplex PCR, yet TCRdb's version contains in-frame clones alone and is incomplete. The sample has over 30,000 clones, about 92% seen once. The germline V gene encodes CDR1 SNHLY and CDR2 FYNNEI. V lost 6 bases and J 4 bases, leaving 19 bases between the germline ends. The CDR3 consists of 16 residues. The TCR originated in a female donor with multiple sclerosis, enrolled in a pregnancy study. The chain links TRBV2 to TRBJ1-5, with D possibly TRBD1 on 6 matching bases. This specimen consisted of CD4+ T cells from peripheral blood mononuclear cells, obtained in the third trimester of pregnancy. The CDR3 nucleotides read TGTGCCAGCAGGAAATCCACGGGGGGCCCGAATCAGCCCCAGCATTTT. Its protein is CASRKSTGGPNQPQHF. The whole variable domain, remainder taken from reference TRBV2 and TRBJ1-5, is EPEVTQTPSHQVTQMGQEVILRCVPISNHLYFYWYRQILGQKVEFLVSFYNNEISEKSEIFDDQFSVERPDGSNFTLKIRSTKLEDSAMYFCASRKSTGGPNQPQHFGDGTRLSIL.